Listed below are T cell receptor beta chains from one sample, sequenced in a study of memory CD4+ T cells and cytomegalovirus serostatus. This table comes from immunoSEQ multiplex PCR, and its TCRdb copy is limited to in-frame clones, with some not included. The table has about 59,000 clones, about 81% seen once; the top ten hold about 0.95%. The material sequenced was memory CD4+ T cells from blood. The origin of the receptors is an adult in good health and CMV-seronegative. CDR3s leave out the opening cysteine and the closing phenylalanine or tryptophan. Fields, in order: CDR3 protein, V gene.

CDR3aa: ASSQLGGNEQF
v_gene: TRBV4-2

CDR3aa: ATSRDPGSNQPQH
v_gene: TRBV15

CDR3aa: ASSLGRDPPREQY
v_gene: TRBV5-1

CDR3aa: ASSLVGGRSEQY
v_gene: TRBV5-1

CDR3aa: ASSPYRSLNTEAF
v_gene: TRBV18

CDR3aa: ASSPSNTEAF
v_gene: TRBV27

CDR3aa: ASSLGTANYGYT
v_gene: TRBV5-6

CDR3aa: SVLGGKGYT
v_gene: TRBV29-1

CDR3aa: ASSLVGTGALGGYT
v_gene: TRBV27

CDR3aa: ASRGTSGGEQF
v_gene: TRBV2

CDR3aa: ASSRVGRANEKLF
v_gene: TRBV11-2

CDR3aa: ASSTRVNEQY
v_gene: TRBV19

CDR3aa: ASSKETGRNQPQH
v_gene: TRBV7-8

CDR3aa: ASSREAPKVASNEQY
v_gene: TRBV18

CDR3aa: ASSPQNTEAF
v_gene: TRBV18

CDR3aa: ASSPQPPGQRLQNYGYT
v_gene: TRBV18

CDR3aa: ASTSGISYEQY
v_gene: TRBV6-5